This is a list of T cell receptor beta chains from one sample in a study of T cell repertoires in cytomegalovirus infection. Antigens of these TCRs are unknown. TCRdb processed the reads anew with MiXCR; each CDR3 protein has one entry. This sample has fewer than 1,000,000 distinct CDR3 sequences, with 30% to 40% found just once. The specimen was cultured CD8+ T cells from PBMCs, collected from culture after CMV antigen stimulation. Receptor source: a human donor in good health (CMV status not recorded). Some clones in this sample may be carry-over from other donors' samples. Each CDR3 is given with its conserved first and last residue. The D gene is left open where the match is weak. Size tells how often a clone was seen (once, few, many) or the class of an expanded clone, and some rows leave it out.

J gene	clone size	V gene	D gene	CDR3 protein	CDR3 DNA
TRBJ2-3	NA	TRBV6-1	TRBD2	CASSEALLASGASTDTQYF	TGTGCCAGCAGTGAAGCGCTACTGGCTAGCGGAGCCAGCACAGATACGCAGTATTTT
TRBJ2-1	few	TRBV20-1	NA	CSADERSSAYNEQFF	TGCAGTGCTGACGAGCGGTCCTCGGCCTACAATGAGCAGTTCTTC
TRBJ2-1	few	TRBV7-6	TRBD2	CASSAFATNLAGDHNEQFF	TGTGCCAGCAGCGCCTTTGCCACCAATCTAGCGGGCGATCACAATGAGCAGTTCTTC
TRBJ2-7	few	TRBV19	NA	CASSIDLVYGNEQYF	TGTGCCAGTAGTATAGATCTCGTGTATGGCAACGAGCAGTACTTC
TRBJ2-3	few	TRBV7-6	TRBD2	CASSALAGAYTDTQYF	TGTGCCAGCAGCGCCCTAGCGGGGGCCTACACAGATACGCAGTATTTT
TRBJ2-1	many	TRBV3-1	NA	CASSAQGRGAYNEQFF	TGTGCCAGCAGCGCCCAAGGCAGGGGTGCCTACAATGAGCAGTTCTTC
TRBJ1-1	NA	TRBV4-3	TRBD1	CASSLTGEVGTEAFF	TGCGCCAGCAGCCTGACAGGGGAAGTTGGGACTGAAGCTTTCTTT
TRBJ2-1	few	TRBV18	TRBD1	CASSPGQGAREQFF	TGTGCCAGCTCACCGGGACAGGGGGCTCGTGAGCAGTTCTTC
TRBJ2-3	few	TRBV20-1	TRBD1	CSARARTRDRGFSTDTQYF	TGCAGTGCTAGAGCGCGGACCCGGGACAGGGGGTTTAGCACAGATACGCAGTATTTT
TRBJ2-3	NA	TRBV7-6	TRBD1	CASSQTGAYHTDTQYF	TGTGCCAGCAGCCAGACAGGGGCGTATCACACAGATACGCAGTATTTT
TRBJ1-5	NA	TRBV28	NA	CASKIDRFIQPQHF	TGTGCCAGCAAAATCGACAGGTTTATTCAGCCCCAGCATTTT
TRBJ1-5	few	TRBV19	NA	CASSRGERQPQHF	TGTGCCAGTAGTAGAGGGGAGCGGCAGCCCCAGCATTTT
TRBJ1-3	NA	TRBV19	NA	CASTWGYAGNTIYF	TGTGCCAGTACTTGGGGGTATGCTGGAAACACCATATATTTT
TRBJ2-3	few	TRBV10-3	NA	CAIRIAGPPADTQYF	TGTGCCATCAGGATAGCCGGGCCCCCGGCAGATACGCAGTATTTT
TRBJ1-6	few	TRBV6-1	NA	CATSSGSFSPLHF	TGTGCCACCAGTTCTGGGAGCTTTTCACCCCTCCACTTT
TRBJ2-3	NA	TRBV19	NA	CVSSIDLRPDADTQYF	TGTGTCAGTAGTATAGATCTAAGGCCTGACGCAGATACGCAGTATTTT
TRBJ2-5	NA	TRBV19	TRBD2	CASSIALSSGGALETQYF	TGTGCCAGTAGTATAGCCCTGAGTAGCGGGGGGGCCTTAGAGACCCAGTACTTC
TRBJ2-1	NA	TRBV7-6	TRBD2	CASSLTSGGAYNEQFF	TGTGCCAGCAGTCTAACTAGCGGGGGCGCCTACAATGAGCAGTTCTTC
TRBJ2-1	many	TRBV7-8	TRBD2	CASSPASGVSSYNEQFF	TGTGCCAGCAGCCCGGCTAGCGGGGTTAGCTCCTACAATGAGCAGTTCTTC
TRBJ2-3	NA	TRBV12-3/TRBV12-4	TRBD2	CASHLRTSGGRTDTQYF	TGTGCCAGCCATCTCCGGACTAGCGGGGGGCGGACAGATACGCAGTATTTT
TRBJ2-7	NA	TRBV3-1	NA	CASSQELDRHAYEQYF	TGTGCCAGCAGCCAAGAACTGGACAGACATGCCTACGAGCAGTACTTC
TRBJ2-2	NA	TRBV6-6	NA	CASSLLVGRNTGELFF	TGTGCCAGCAGCCTATTGGTGGGGAGAAACACCGGGGAGCTGTTTTTT
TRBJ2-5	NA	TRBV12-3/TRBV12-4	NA	CASGLLPGLETQYF	TGTGCCAGCGGTTTACTACCCGGGTTGGAGACCCAGTACTTC
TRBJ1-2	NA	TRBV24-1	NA	CATSAPSGTANYGYTF	TGTGCCACCAGTGCGCCTTCCGGGACGGCTAACTATGGCTACACCTTC
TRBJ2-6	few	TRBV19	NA	CASSIPLGDSGANVLTF	TGTGCCAGTAGTATACCTCTGGGCGACTCTGGGGCCAACGTCCTGACTTTC
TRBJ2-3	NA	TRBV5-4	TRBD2	CASSPGISGGYTDTQYF	TGTGCCAGCAGCCCAGGAATTAGCGGGGGGTACACAGATACGCAGTATTTT
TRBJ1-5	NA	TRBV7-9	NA	CASSTNRGGSNQPQHF	TGTGCCAGCAGCACAAATCGGGGGGGAAGCAATCAGCCCCAGCATTTT
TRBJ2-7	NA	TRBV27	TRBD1	CASSPETGGYEQYF	TGTGCCAGCAGTCCAGAGACAGGGGGCTACGAGCAGTACTTC
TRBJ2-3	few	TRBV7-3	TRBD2	CASSSPAWRGAGDTQYF	TGTGCCAGCAGCTCTCCCGCGTGGCGGGGGGCGGGGGATACGCAGTATTTT
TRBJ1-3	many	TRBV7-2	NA	CASSLEISGNTIYF	TGTGCCAGCAGCTTGGAAATCTCTGGAAACACCATATATTTT
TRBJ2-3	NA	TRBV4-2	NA	CASSQAAAGAGDTQYF	TGTGCCAGCAGCCAAGCTGCCGCGGGGGCTGGAGATACGCAGTATTTT
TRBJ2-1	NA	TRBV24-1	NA	CATSDPLFGNEQFF	TGTGCCACCAGTGACCCCTTGTTTGGGAATGAGCAGTTCTTC
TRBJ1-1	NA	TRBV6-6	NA	CASLSWDGNTEAFF	TGTGCCAGCCTCTCATGGGATGGGAACACTGAAGCTTTCTTT
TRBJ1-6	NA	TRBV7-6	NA	CASSLAWGTNSPLHF	TGTGCCAGCAGCTTAGCTTGGGGGACAAATTCACCCCTCCACTTT
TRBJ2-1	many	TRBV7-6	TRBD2	CASSLWSGENIYNEQFF	TGTGCCAGCAGCTTATGGAGCGGGGAGAATATTTACAATGAGCAGTTCTTC
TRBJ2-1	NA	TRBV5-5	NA	CASSLGLYDNEQFF	TGTGCCAGCAGCTTGGGGCTATACGACAATGAGCAGTTCTTC
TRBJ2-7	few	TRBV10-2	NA	CAISLGDEQYF	TGCGCCATTTCTTTAGGGGACGAGCAGTACTTC
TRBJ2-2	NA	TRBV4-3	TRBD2	CASSQDGIRRGGTGELFF	TGCGCCAGCAGCCAAGATGGGATCCGGCGGGGGGGCACCGGGGAGCTGTTTTTT
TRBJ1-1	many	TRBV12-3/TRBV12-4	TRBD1	CASSPWTGGEAFF	TGTGCCAGCAGTCCATGGACAGGGGGTGAAGCTTTCTTT
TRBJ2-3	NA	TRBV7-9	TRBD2	CVSSLSGGAEDTQYF	TGTGTCAGCAGCCTTAGCGGGGGGGCAGAAGATACGCAGTATTTT
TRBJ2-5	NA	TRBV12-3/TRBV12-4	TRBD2	CASSWGVGGQETQYF	TGTGCCAGCAGTTGGGGGGTGGGGGGGCAAGAGACCCAGTACTTC
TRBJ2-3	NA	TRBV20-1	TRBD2	CSARTAGVTDTQYF	TGCAGTGCTAGAACAGCGGGGGTCACAGATACGCAGTATTTT
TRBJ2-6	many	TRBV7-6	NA	CASSPHQGSGANVLTF	TGTGCTAGCAGCCCTCACCAGGGCTCTGGGGCCAACGTCCTGACTTTC
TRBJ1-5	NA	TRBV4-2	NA	CASSQDSGIYQPQHF	TGTGCCAGCAGCCAAGATTCAGGGATCTATCAGCCCCAGCATTTT
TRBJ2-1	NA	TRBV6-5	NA	CASSYSSGYLYNEQFF	TGTGCCAGCAGTTACTCTTCGGGGTACCTCTACAATGAGCAGTTCTTC
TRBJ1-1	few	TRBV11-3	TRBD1	CATGDSQAFF	TGTGCCACCGGGGACAGTCAAGCTTTCTTT
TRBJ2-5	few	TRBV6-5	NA	CASSADPLGETQYF	TGTGCCAGCAGTGCGGACCCTCTGGGGGAGACCCAGTACTTC
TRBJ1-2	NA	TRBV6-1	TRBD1	CASSEVVSTGAGYTF	TGTGCCAGCAGTGAGGTAGTCTCGACAGGGGCTGGCTACACCTTC
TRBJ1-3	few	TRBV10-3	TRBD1	CAISDFLDRESGNTIYF	TGTGCCATCAGTGATTTCTTGGACAGGGAGTCTGGAAACACCATATATTTT
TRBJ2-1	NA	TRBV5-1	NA	CASSLDPGLFNEQFF	TGCGCCAGCAGCTTGGACCCGGGACTTTTCAATGAGCAGTTCTTC
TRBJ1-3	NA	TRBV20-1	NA	CSASPTDPREGNTIYF	TGCAGTGCTAGTCCGACAGACCCGAGGGAAGGAAACACCATATATTTT
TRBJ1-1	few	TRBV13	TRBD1	CASSPIPRTGETEAFF	TGTGCCAGCAGCCCGATTCCGCGGACAGGGGAAACTGAAGCTTTCTTT
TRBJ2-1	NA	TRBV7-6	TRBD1	CASSLGTGTIPGLYNEQFF	TGTGCCAGCAGCTTAGGGACAGGGACGATTCCCGGGTTATACAATGAGCAGTTCTTC
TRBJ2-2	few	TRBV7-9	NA	CASSKSTGIPGELFF	TGTGCCAGCAGCAAAAGTACAGGGATCCCCGGGGAGCTGTTTTTT
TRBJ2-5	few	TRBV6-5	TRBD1	CASRPRDRGLETQYF	TGTGCCAGCAGGCCCCGGGACAGGGGGCTTGAGACCCAGTACTTC
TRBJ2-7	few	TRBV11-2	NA	CASSSPTRDEQYF	TGTGCCAGCAGCTCCCCGACTAGGGACGAGCAGTACTTC
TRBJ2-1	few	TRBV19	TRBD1	CASNGEDRLRNEQFF	TGTGCCAGCAACGGAGAGGACAGGTTAAGGAATGAGCAGTTCTTC